The following is a T cell receptor beta chain sequence with its context. Its antigen is still unknown. This record comes from a study of glioma-infiltrating T cells after dendritic cell vaccination. Time point defined: after dendritic cell vaccination, including at tumor progression/relapse. Fresh-frozen tumor tissue and more than two years of survival data were available for all. Clones were read by immunoSEQ multiplex PCR, and TCRdb kept only the in-frame ones, dropping some. Found here are 72,000 or so clones, around 86% of them singletons; the top ten hold 2% to 2.5%. Whole-study findings and limits: Complete blood and tumor specimen sets were limited to few patients.

The CDR3 has 15 residues. CDR1 SGHRS and CDR2 YFSETQ come from the germline V gene. The ends lost 0 bases at V and 5 bases at J; junction bases unmatched: 7. V usage is TRBV5-1 and J usage is TRBJ1-2; TRBD1 aligns across 7 bases. The source was blood, collected after dendritic cell vaccination. This receptor was identified in a human donor with glioblastoma. The DNA of the CDR3 is TGCGCCAGCAGCTTGGTCACAGGGGTCGGGTATGGCTACACCTTC. Translated, it gives CASSLVTGVGYGYTF.